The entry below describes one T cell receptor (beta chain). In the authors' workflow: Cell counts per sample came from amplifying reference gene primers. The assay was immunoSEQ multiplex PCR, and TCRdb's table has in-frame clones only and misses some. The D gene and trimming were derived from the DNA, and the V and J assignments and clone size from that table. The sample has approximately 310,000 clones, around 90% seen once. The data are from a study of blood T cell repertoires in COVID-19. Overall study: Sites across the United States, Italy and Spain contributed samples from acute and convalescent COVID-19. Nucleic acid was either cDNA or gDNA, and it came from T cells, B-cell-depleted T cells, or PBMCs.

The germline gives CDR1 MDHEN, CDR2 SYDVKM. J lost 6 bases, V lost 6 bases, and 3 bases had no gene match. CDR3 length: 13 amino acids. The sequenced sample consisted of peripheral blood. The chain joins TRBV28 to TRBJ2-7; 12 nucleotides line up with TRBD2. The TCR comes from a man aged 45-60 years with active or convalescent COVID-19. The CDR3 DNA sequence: TGTGCCAGCAGACGACTAGCGGGAGTCGAGCAGTACTTC. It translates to CASRRLAGVEQYF.